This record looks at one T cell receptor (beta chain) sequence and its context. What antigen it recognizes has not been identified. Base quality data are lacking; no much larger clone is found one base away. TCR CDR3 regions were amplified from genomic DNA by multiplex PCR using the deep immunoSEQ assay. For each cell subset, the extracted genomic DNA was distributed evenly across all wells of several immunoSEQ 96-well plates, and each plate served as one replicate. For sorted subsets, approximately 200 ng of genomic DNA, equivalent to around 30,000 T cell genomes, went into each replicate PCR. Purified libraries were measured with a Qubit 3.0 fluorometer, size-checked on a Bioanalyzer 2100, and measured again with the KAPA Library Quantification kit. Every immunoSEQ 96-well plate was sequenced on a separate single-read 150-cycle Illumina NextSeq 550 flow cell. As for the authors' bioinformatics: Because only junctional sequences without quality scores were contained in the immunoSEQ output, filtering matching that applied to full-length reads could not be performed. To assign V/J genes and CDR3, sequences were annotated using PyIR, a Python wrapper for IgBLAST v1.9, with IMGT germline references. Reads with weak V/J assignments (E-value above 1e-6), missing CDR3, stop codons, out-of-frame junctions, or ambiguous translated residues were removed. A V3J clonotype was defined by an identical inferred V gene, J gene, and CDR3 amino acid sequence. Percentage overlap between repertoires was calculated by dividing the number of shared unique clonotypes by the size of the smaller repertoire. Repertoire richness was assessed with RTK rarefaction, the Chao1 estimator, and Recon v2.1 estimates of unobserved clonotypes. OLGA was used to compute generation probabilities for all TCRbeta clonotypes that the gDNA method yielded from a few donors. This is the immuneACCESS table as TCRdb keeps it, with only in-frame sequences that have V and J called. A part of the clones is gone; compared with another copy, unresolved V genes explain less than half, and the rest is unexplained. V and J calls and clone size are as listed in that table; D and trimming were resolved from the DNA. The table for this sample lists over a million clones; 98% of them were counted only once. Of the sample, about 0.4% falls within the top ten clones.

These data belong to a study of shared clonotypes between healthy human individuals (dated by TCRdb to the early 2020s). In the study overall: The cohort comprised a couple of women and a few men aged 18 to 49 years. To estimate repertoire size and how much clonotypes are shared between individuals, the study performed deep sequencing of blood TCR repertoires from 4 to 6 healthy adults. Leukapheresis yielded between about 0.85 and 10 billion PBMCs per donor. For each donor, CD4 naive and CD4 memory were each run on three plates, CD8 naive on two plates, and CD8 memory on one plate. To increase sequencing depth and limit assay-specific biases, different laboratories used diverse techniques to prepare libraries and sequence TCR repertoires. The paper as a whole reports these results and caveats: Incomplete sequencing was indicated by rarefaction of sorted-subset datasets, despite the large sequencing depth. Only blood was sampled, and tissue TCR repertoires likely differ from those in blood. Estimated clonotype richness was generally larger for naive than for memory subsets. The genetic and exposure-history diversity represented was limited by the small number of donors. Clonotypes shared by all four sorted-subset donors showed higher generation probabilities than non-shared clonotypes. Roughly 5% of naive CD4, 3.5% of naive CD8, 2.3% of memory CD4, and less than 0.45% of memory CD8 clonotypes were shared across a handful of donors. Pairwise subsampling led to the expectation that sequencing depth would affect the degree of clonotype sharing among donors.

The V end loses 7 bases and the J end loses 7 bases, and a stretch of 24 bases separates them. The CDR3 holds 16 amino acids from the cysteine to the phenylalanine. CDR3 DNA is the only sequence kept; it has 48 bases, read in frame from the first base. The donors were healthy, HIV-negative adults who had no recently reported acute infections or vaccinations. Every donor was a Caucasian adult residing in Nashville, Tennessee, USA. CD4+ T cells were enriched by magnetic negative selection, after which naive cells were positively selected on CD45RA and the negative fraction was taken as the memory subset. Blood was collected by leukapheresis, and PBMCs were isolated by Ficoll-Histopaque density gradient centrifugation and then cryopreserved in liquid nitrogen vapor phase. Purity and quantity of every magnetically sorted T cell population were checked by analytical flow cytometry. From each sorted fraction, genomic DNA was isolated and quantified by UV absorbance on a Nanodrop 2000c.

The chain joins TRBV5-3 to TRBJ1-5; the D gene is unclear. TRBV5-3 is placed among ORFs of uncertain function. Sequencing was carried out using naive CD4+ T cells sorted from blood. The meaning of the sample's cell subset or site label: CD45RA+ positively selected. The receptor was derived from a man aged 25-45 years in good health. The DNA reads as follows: TGTGCCAGACCCGCCCCCGTTATGATAGTTAGGCAGCCCCAGCATTTT. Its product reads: CARPAPVMIVRQPQHF.